The 18 T cell receptor beta chains reported below all come from one sample, sequenced in a study of blood T cell repertoires in COVID-19. Assay used: immunoSEQ multiplex PCR; TCRdb lists only in-frame clones, some missing. Found here are 70,000 to 95,000 clones, approximately 89% of them singletons; the top ten hold more than 2%. Material for sequencing was peripheral blood. These TCRs come from a man over 45 with acute or convalescent COVID-19.

The chain carries TRBV5-1 and TRBJ2-5; 7 bases match TRBD1. The CDR3 runs to 13 residues. Germline V gene lookup returns CDR1 SGHRS and CDR2 YFSETQ. V was clipped by 3 bases and J by 3 bases; unmatched bases: 2. The CDR3 reads CASSWQGEETQYF. The CDR3 DNA reads as TGCGCCAGCAGCTGGCAGGGGGAAGAGACCCAGTACTTC.

The gene calls are TRBV5-4 and TRBJ2-6, with D perhaps TRBD1 (6 bases). V was trimmed by 4 bases and J by 1 base, leaving 9 bases between them. The germline V gene has CDR1 SGHNT and CDR2 YYREEE (reference sequence). The CDR3 covers 15 residues. This CDR3 reads CASSIQGSGANVLTF. For the CDR3, the DNA is TGTGCCAGCAGCATACAGGGTTCTGGGGCCAACGTCCTGACTTTC.

This clone was counted once. The chain employs TRBV24-1 and TRBJ2-1; TRBD2 aligns across 8 bases. V was pared by 8 bases and J by 4 bases, with 3 bases of the junction left unmatched. Germline V gene sequence: CDR1 KGHDR, CDR2 SFDVKD. There are 13 residues in the CDR3. CDR3 sequence: CATTGGPYNEQFF. The CDR3 region has the DNA TGTGCCACCACGGGGGGGCCATACAATGAGCAGTTCTTC.

V is TRBV7-6 and J is TRBJ2-7; TRBD1 aligns across 9 bases. Germline trimming cut 2 bases from V and 3 bases from J; bases unmatched to any gene: 5. Germline lookup yields CDR1 SGHVS and CDR2 FNYEAQ. The CDR3 totals 15 residues. DNA for the CDR3: TGTGCCAGCAGCTTATTACAGGGGGCTAGCTACGAGCAGTACTTC. Translating gives CASSLLQGASYEQYF.

The V and J genes are TRBV9 and TRBJ1-2; 7 bases match TRBD1. Trimming removed 3 bases from V and 2 bases from J; junction bases left unmatched: 4. CDR1 is SGDLS and CDR2 is YYNGEE in the germline V gene. CDR3 length: 14 residues. CDR3 bases: TGTGCCAGCAGCGAGGGGACAGAAAACTATGGCTACACCTTC. It codes for CASSEGTENYGYTF.

This rearrangement joins TRBV9 to TRBJ2-2; D not resolved. CDR1 is SGDLS and CDR2 is YYNGEE in the germline V gene. This CDR3 region has 16 residues. Trimming took 0 bases from V and 7 from J, leaving 16 bases between them. The CDR3 protein is CASSVVLSPELGELFF. CDR3 DNA: TGTGCCAGCAGCGTAGTTCTATCCCCCGAACTCGGGGAGCTGTTTTTT.

The rearrangement links TRBV27 to TRBJ2-1; D is unresolved. The germline V gene encodes CDR1 MNHEY and CDR2 SMNVEV (reference sequence). The CDR3 is made up of 14 amino acids. With 5 bases removed from V and 8 bases from J, the gap between germline ends came to 16 bases. The CDR3 here is CASSPLPVADEQFF. CDR3 DNA sequence: TGTGCCAGCAGTCCCTTACCCGTAGCCGATGAGCAGTTCTTC.

The chain joins TRBV19 to TRBJ1-1; 7 bases align to TRBD1. Germline CDR1 and CDR2: LNHDA and SQIVND (reference sequence). The CDR3 spans 13 residues. With V trimmed by 6 bases and J by 3 bases, 4 bases remained unmatched. The CDR3 DNA sequence: TGTGCCAGTAGCCGAGACAGGGACACTGAAGCTTTCTTT. This encodes CASSRDRDTEAFF.

The chain employs TRBV7-2 and TRBJ2-2; 10 bases align to TRBD1. Unmatched junction bases numbered 4, after V lost 2 bases and J lost 4 bases. CDR3 length equals 16 residues. Germline V CDR1 and CDR2: SGHTA, FQGNSA. The CDR3 coding sequence is TGTGCCAGCAGCTTAAGACAGGGGGCGAGCACCGGGGAGCTGTTTTTT. It yields the protein CASSLRQGASTGELFF.

This chain joins TRBV4-3 and TRBJ2-3, with a weak D call TRBD2 (6 bases). V was shortened by 0 bases and J by 2 bases, with 12 bases between the two germline ends. Germline loops: CDR1 LGHNA, CDR2 YSLEER. This CDR3 spans 16 amino acids. CDR3 DNA sequence: TGCGCCAGCAGCCAAGACCGGGGGTTCTACACAGATACGCAGTATTTT. This translates into CASSQDRGFYTDTQYF.

The chain employs TRBV6-5 and TRBJ1-3; D is unclear. The CDR3 length is 13 residues. The germline V gene has CDR1 MNHEY and CDR2 SVGAGI. Deletions cut 8 bases from V and 0 bases from J, with 8 bases between. The CDR3 nucleotides are TGTGCCAGCCCTTCTTTCTCTGGAAACACCATATATTTT. Translation: CASPSFSGNTIYF.

This chain links TRBV5-6 with TRBJ1-1; D remains unclear. Per germline, CDR1 SGHDT and CDR2 YYEEEE. V gave up 4 bases and J gave up 3 bases, with 10 bases separating them. The CDR3 extends over 13 amino acids. The CDR3 reads CASSTVPHTEAFF. CDR3 bases: TGTGCCAGCAGCACGGTACCTCACACTGAAGCTTTCTTT.

CDR3 nucleotide sequence: TGCGCCAGCAGCCAAGAGTTGGGGACAGGGAGCAATCAGCCCCAGCATTTT. It yields the protein CASSQELGTGSNQPQHF. The J gene is TRBJ1-5, the V gene TRBV4-3, with TRBD1 identical over 9 bases. Trimming took 0 bases from V and 1 from J; bases not matched to a gene: 4. CDR1 is LGHNA, CDR2 YSLEER, per germline. CDR3 size: 17 residues.

The V and J genes are TRBV27 and TRBJ1-5, with TRBD1 identical over 7 bases. This CDR3 is 15 amino acids long. The ends lost 7 bases at V and 4 bases at J; junction bases unmatched: 10. Per germline, CDR1 MNHEY and CDR2 SMNVEV (reference sequence). The CDR3 is CASTSAGGLNQPQHF. The CDR3, as DNA: TGTGCCAGCACCTCGGCAGGGGGTTTGAATCAGCCCCAGCATTTT.

The chain carries TRBV3-1 (or the pseudogene TRBV3-2) and TRBJ2-3; D is uncertain. This CDR3 is built from 16 residues. V lost 0 bases and J lost 0, with 10 bases in between. Germline V gene sequence: CDR1 LGHDT, CDR2 YNNKEL (reference sequence). CDR3 loop: CASSQDYSTSTDTQYF. CDR3 coding DNA: TGTGCCAGCAGCCAAGACTACAGCACTAGCACAGATACGCAGTATTTT.

The V call is TRBV9, the J call TRBJ1-1; no firm D call. The CDR3 totals 15 residues. Germline V gene lookup returns CDR1 SGDLS and CDR2 YYNGEE. The V and J ends lost 0 bases and 1 base respectively, with 10 bases between them. CDR3 nucleotides: TGTGCCAGCAGCGTAGGCCCAGGCCCGAACACTGAAGCTTTCTTT. Its protein product is CASSVGPGPNTEAFF.

V is TRBV2 and J is TRBJ1-5, with a weak D call TRBD1 (5 bases). Germline lookup yields CDR1 SNHLY and CDR2 FYNNEI. The CDR3 totals 14 residues. Trimming stripped 7 bases from V and 6 bases from J, with 16 bases between. CDR3 bases: TGTGCCAGCACGCGACAGCAGCGGGGTCAGCCCCAGCATTTT. Translating it yields CASTRQQRGQPQHF.

The chain carries TRBV2 and TRBJ1-3, with D possibly being TRBD1 (5 bases). Trimming shortened V by 6 bases and J by 0 bases, and 12 bases separated the two germline ends. The CDR3 extends over 15 amino acids. The germline CDR1 and CDR2 sequences are SNHLY and FYNNEI. In DNA form, the CDR3 reads TGTGCCAGCAGGGAGGAGGGACTCTCTGGAAACACCATATATTTT. It specifies CASREEGLSGNTIYF.